The entry that follows covers one T cell receptor beta chain sequence. Its cognate antigen is unknown. The record originates from a study of CD8+ T cells in alopecia areata. About the study: A regimen of oral tofacitinib, 5 to 10 mg twice daily, was given to treated patients.

Reverse transcription of extracted RNA yielded cDNA, which provided the sequencing template. Sequenced by immunoSEQ multiplex PCR; TCRdb stores in-frame clones only, minus some. This table has about 140,000 clones, approximately 51% appearing once. Regarding the study as a whole: Compared with mice, patients displayed less clear TCR sharing, possibly for HLA-related reasons. Scalp sample sequencing also detects resident alphabeta T cells of normal skin.

V lost 7 bases and J 0 bases, leaving 15 bases between the germline ends. The CDR3 has 15 residues. Germline V gene data show CDR1 as SEHNR and CDR2 as FQNEAQ (reference sequence). This chain joins TRBV7-9 and TRBJ1-2, with unresolved D. This TCR was sampled from a human donor with alopecia areata. Material: CD4+ T cells sorted from blood, obtained at week 0. For the CDR3, the DNA is TGTGCCAGCACTAGGAGCGCCGTAGCTAACTATGGCTACACCTTC. It encodes CASTRSAVANYGYTF. The full variable domain, with the rest looked up from reference TRBV7-9 and TRBJ1-2, is DTGVSQNPRHKITKRGQNVTFRCDPISEHNRLYWYRQTLGQGPEFLTYFQNEAQLEKSRLLSDRFSAERPKGSFSTLEIQRTEQGDSAMYLCASTRSAVANYGYTFGSGTRLTVV.